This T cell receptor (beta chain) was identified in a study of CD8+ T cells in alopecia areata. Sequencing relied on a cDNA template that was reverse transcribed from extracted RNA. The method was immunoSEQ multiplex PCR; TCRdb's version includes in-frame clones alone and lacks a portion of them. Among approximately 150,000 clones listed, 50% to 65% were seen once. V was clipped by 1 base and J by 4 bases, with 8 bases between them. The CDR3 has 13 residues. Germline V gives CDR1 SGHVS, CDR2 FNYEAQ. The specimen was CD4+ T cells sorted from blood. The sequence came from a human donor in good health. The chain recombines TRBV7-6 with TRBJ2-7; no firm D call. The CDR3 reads CASSLDLGYEQYF. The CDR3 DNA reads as TGTGCCAGCAGCTTAGATCTAGGGTACGAGCAGTACTTC.